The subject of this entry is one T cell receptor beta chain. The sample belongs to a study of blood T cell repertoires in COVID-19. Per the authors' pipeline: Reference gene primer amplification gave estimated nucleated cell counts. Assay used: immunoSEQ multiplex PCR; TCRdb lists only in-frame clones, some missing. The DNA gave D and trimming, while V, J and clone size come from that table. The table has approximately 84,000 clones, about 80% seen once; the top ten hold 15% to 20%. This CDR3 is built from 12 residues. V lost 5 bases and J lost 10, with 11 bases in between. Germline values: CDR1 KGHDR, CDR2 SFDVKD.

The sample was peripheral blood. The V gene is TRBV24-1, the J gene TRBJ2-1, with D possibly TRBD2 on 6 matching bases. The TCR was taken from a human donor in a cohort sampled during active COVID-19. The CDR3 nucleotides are TGTGCCACCAGTGTTGAGGGGAGGGAGCAGTTCTTC. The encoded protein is CATSVEGREQFF.